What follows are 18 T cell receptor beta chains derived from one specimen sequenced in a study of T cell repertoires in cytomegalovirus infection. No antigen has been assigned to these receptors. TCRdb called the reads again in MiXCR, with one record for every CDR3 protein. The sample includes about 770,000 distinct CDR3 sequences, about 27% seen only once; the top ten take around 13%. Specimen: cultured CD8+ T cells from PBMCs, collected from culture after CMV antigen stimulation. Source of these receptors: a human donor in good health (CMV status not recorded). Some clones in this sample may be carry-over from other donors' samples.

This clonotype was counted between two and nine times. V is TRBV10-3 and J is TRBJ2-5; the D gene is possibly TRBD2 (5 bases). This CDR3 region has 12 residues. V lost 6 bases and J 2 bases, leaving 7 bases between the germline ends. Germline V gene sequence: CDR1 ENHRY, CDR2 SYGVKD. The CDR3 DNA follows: TGTGCCATCAGCCGGGATCAAGAGACCCAGTACTTC. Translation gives CAISRDQETQYF.

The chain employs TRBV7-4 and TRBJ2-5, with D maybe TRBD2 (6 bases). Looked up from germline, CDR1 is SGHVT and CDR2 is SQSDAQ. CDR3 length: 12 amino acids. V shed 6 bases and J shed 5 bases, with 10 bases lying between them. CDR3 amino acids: CASSREVETQYF. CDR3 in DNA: TGTGCCAGCAGTAGGGAGGTGGAGACCCAGTACTTC.

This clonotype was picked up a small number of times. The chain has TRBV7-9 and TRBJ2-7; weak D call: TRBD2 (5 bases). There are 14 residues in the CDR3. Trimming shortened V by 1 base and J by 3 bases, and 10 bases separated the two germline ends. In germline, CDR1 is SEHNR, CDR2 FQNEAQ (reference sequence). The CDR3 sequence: CASSLGSGIYEQYF. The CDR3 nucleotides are TGTGCCAGCAGCTTAGGATCCGGGATCTACGAGCAGTACTTC.

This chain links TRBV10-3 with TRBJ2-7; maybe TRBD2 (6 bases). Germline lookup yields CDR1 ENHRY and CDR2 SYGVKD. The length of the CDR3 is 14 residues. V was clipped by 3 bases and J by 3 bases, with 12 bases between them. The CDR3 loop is CAISEGGPLYEQYV. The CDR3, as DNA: TGTGCCATCAGTGAAGGAGGGCCCCTCTACGAGCAGTACGTC.

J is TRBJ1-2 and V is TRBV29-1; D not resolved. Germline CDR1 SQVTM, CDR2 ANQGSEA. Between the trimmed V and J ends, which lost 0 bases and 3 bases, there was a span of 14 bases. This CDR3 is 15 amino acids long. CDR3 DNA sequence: TGCAGCGTTGAAGAGTTCTTCAGGTCTTACTATGGCTACACCTTC. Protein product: CSVEEFFRSYYGYTF.

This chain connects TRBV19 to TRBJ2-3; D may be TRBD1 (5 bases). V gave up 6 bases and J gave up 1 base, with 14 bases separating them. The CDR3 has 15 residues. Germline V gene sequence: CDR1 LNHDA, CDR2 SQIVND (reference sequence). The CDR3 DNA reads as TGTGCCAGTAGCATGGTAGGGGTCGGCACAGATACGCAGTATTTT. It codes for CASSMVGVGTDTQYF.

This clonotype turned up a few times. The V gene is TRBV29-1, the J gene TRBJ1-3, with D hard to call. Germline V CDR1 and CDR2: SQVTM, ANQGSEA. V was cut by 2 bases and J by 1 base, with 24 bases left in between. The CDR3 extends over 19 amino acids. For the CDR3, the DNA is TGCAGCGTTGAAACTGGACGGCCCCCCCCGAAGGGTTCTGGAAACACCATATATTTT. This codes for CSVETGRPPPKGSGNTIYF.

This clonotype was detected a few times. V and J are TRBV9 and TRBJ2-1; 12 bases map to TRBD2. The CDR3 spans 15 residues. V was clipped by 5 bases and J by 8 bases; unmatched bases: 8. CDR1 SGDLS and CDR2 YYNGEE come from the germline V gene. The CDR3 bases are TGTGCCAGCAGACCCACTAGCGGGGGGAGCTATGAGCAGTTCTTC. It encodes CASRPTSGGSYEQFF. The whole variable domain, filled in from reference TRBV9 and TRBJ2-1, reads DSGVTQTPKHLITATGQRVTLRCSPRSGDLSVYWYQQSLDQGLQFLIQYYNGEERAKGNILERFSAQQFPDLHSELNLSSLELGDSALYFCASRPTSGGSYEQFFGPGTRLTVL.

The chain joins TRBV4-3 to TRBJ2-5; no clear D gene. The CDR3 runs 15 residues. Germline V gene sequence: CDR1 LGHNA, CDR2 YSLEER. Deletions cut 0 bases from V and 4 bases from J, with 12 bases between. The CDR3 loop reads CASSQDLIGPETQYF. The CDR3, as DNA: TGCGCCAGCAGCCAAGATCTGATAGGCCCAGAGACCCAGTACTTC.

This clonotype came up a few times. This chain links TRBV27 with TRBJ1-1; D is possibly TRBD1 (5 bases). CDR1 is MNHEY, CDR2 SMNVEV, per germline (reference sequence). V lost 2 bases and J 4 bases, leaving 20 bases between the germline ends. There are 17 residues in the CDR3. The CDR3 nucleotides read TGTGCCAGCAGTTTAAGTGGGGCGCAGATAATGGGCACTGAAGCTTTCTTT. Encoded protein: CASSLSGAQIMGTEAFF.

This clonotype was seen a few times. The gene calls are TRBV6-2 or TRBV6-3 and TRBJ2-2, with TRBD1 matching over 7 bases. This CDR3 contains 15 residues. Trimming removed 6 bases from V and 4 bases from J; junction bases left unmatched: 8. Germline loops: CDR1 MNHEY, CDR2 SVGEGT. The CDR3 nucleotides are TGTGCCAGCAGAAGCAGGGGGTCGAGCACCGGGGAGCTGTTTTTT. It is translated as CASRSRGSSTGELFF.

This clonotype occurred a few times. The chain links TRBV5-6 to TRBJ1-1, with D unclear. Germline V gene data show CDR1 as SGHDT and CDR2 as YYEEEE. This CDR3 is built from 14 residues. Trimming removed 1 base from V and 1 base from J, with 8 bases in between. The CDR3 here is CASSLRVQNTEAFF. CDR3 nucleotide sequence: TGTGCCAGCAGCTTGAGGGTGCAGAACACTGAAGCTTTCTTT.

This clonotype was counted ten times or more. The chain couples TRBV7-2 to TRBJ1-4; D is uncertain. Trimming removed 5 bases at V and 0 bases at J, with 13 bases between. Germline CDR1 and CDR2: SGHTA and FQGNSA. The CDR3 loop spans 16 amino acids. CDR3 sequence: CASSPREGPTNEKLFF. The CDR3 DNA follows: TGTGCCAGCAGCCCGAGGGAGGGCCCAACTAATGAAAAACTGTTTTTT.

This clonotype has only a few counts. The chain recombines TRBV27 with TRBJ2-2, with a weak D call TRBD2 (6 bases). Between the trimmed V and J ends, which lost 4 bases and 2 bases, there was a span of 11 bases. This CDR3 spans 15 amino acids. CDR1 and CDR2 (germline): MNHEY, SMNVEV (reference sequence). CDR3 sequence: CASSSGDGNTGELFF. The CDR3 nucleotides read TGTGCCAGCAGTTCGGGGGACGGAAACACCGGGGAGCTGTTTTTT.

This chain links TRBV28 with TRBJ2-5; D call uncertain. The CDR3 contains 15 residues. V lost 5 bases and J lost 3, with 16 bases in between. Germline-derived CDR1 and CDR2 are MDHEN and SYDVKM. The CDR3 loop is CASSPLSEWEETQYF. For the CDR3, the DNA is TGTGCCAGCAGTCCCTTGTCGGAGTGGGAAGAGACCCAGTACTTC.

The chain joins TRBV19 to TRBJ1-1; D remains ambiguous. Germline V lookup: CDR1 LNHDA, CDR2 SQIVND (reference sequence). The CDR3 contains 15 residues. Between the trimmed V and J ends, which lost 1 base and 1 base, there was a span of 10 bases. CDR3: CASSIAAGRNTEAFF. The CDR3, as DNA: TGTGCCAGTAGTATAGCAGCGGGTAGGAACACTGAAGCTTTCTTT.

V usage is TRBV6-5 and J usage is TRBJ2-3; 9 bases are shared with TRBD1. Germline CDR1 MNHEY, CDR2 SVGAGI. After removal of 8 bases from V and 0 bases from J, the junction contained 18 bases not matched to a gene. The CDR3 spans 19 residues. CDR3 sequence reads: CASSQKGTGYLPSTDTQYF. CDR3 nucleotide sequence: TGTGCCAGCTCACAAAAGGGGACAGGGTATCTTCCTAGCACAGATACGCAGTATTTT.

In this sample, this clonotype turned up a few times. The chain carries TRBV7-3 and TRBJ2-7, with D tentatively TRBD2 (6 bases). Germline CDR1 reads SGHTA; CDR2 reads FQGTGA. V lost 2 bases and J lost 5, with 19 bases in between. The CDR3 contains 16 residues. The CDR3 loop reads CASSLVGGRGSNEQYF. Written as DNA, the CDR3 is TGTGCCAGCAGCTTAGTGGGGGGTCGAGGTTCCAACGAGCAGTACTTC.